Sequencing of this T cell receptor beta chain was carried out in a study of vaccination and CD4 T cells after COVID-19. Sequenced with the Oncomine TCR Beta short-read assay was DNA taken from cultured CD4+ T cells. TCRdb independently ran MiXCR on the PCR reads; one entry per CDR3 protein. The sample lists some 6,600 distinct CDR3 sequences, 37% occurring once. Worth noting for this clonotype: Its antigen is unidentified.

Documented treatment: roughly 10-day PBMC culture with coronavirus spike peptide pools or control peptides (ViraFEST assay). Gathered ahead of the COVID-19 pandemic (2011-2018) were the CD4+ T cells of the unexposed donor. This TCR was recovered from a human donor in good health. Sequences were obtained from CD4+ T cells from blood, cultured in vitro.

DNA of the CDR3: TGTGCCAGCGGGACAGGGGTTGAGCAGTACTTC. Its translation: CASGTGVEQYF. The V and J genes are TRBV2 and TRBJ2-7; 10 nucleotides agree with TRBD1. Germline-derived CDR1 and CDR2 are SNHLY and FYNNEI. V gave up 8 bases and J gave up 7 bases; unmatched junction bases: 2. The CDR3 is made up of 11 amino acids.